This T cell receptor beta chain originates from a study of kidney transplant recipient with SARS-CoV-2 infection. Each CDR3 protein gets one entry after TCRdb re-called the reads with MiXCR. This repertoire shows 200,000 to 250,000 distinct CDR3 sequences, under 30% found once; its top ten account for under 9.5%. This clonotype was seen many times. Germline V CDR1 and CDR2: SGDLS, YYNGEE. This CDR3 comprises 13 residues. V gave up 2 bases and J gave up 3 bases, with 8 bases separating them. This sequence originates from a male patient between 25 and 40 years old who had COVID-19 and was a kidney transplant recipient. The graft donor may have contributed some T cells. Sequenced here: a blood sample, sampled at baseline and on roughly day 120 from a kidney transplant recipient. The chain carries TRBV9 and TRBJ1-1; D call uncertain. The CDR3 DNA is TGTGCCAGCAGCGTTGGGGAGTACACTGAAGCTTTCTTT. Encoded protein: CASSVGEYTEAFF. The full variable domain, with the rest looked up from reference TRBV9 and TRBJ1-1, is DSGVTQTPKHLITATGQRVTLRCSPRSGDLSVYWYQQSLDQGLQFLIQYYNGEERAKGNILERFSAQQFPDLHSELNLSSLELGDSALYFCASSVGEYTEAFFGQGTRLTVV.